Shown below are 7 T cell receptor beta chains from a single sample sequenced in a study of OX40 agonist ivuxolimab in advanced cancers. The method was the immunoSEQ multiplex PCR assay. TCRdb obtained this table from immuneACCESS and retained in-frame rearrangements with V and J assigned. These tables miss some clones; where compared with another copy, unresolved V genes account for less than half of the shortfall, and the remainder is unexplained. Recorded for this sample are 35,000 to 50,000 clones; nearly 90% of them occurred a single time. Roughly 18% of the sample is in the top ten clones. The source material was CD4+ or CD8+ T cells sorted from blood, sampled in a trial of the OX40 agonist ivuxolimab. These receptors were taken from an adult with an advanced solid tumor such as melanoma, head and neck, liver or kidney cancer.

V and J are TRBV7-9 and TRBJ1-2, with a tentative D call TRBD1 (5 bases). CDR1 SEHNR and CDR2 FQNEAQ come from the germline V gene (reference sequence). There are 16 residues in the CDR3. V gave up 2 bases and J gave up 2 bases, with 15 bases separating them. The CDR3 sequence is CASSLLGGERNYGYTF. CDR3 sequence (DNA): TGTGCCAGCAGCTTACTTGGAGGGGAGAGGAACTATGGCTACACCTTC.

V gene TRBV6-6 combines with J gene TRBJ1-4; TRBD1 matches 9 bases. Germline V gives CDR1 MNHNY, CDR2 SVGAGI (reference sequence). The CDR3 contains 16 residues. V trimming: 5 bases; J trimming: 7 bases; junction bases outside the gene matches: 11. CDR3 DNA sequence: TGTGCCAGCAGTGCCCCCGGGACAGGGTATCGTGAAAAACTGTTTTTT. Its protein product is CASSAPGTGYREKLFF.

J is TRBJ2-5 and V is TRBV4-3; perhaps D is TRBD1 or TRBD2 (6 bases each). Germline V gene lookup returns CDR1 LGHNA and CDR2 YSLEER. The CDR3 sequence is 19 residues long. Trimming took 8 bases from V and 1 from J, leaving 29 bases between them. In DNA form, the CDR3 reads TGCGCCAGCTCCCTCGGGCTAGCGCAAAACGGAGGGGGCCAAGAGACCCAGTACTTC. It yields the protein CASSLGLAQNGGGQETQYF.

The V call is TRBV19, the J call TRBJ2-1; D gene ambiguous. The CDR3 covers 16 residues. Between the trimmed V and J ends, which lost 5 bases and 4 bases, there was a span of 18 bases. CDR1 and CDR2 (germline): LNHDA, SQIVND (reference sequence). DNA of the CDR3: TGTGCCAGTAGTGTAATTGGCCAGATACTATACAATGAGCAGTTCTTC. Residues: CASSVIGQILYNEQFF.

This sequence joins TRBV7-6 and TRBJ2-5; D may be TRBD2 (7 bases). Germline CDR1 and CDR2: SGHVS and FNYEAQ. The length of the CDR3 is 15 residues. Trimming pared 5 bases from V and 3 bases from J, leaving 16 bases between. The CDR3 reads CASSLIRGGEETQYF. CDR3 in DNA: TGTGCCAGCAGCCTCATAAGGGGGGGGGAAGAGACCCAGTACTTC.

This chain uses TRBV4-2 with TRBJ2-7; 9 bases fit TRBD1. Germline trimming cut 0 bases from V and 3 bases from J; bases unmatched to any gene: 3. Per germline, CDR1 LGHNA and CDR2 YNFKEQ. The CDR3 extends over 15 amino acids. The CDR3 spells CASSQEGQGGYEQYF. The CDR3 nucleotides read TGTGCCAGCAGCCAAGAGGGACAGGGCGGCTACGAGCAGTACTTC.

The gene calls are TRBV7-9 and TRBJ1-2, with unresolved D. CDR1 is SEHNR, CDR2 FQNEAQ, per germline (reference sequence). Trimming removed 4 bases at V and 5 bases at J, with 17 bases between. This CDR3 has 15 residues. The CDR3 nucleotides are TGTGCCAGCAGCTCTGGGTGGGAGTATAAATATGGCTACACCTTC. Translation gives CASSSGWEYKYGYTF.